Given below is one TCR beta chain in context. Antigen: not known. This sample is drawn from a study of OX40 agonist ivuxolimab in advanced cancers. In the study overall: Ivuxolimab, which patients received intravenously every 2 weeks, was dosed at 0.01 to 10 mg/kg. Study-level results: Among expanded peripheral T cells, antigen specificity went undetermined. Expanded clones tended on average to be more numerous among CD8+ T cells than CD4+.

The CDR3 covers 18 residues. The protocol was immunoSEQ multiplex PCR, while the TCRdb copy is restricted to in-frame clones and leaves out a portion. The sample lists more than 50,000 clones, about 87% occurring once. The sequence was collected from an adult with an advanced solid tumor such as melanoma, head and neck, liver or kidney cancer. The sequenced sample was CD4+ or CD8+ T cells sorted from blood, obtained in a trial of the OX40 agonist ivuxolimab. The rearrangement joins TRBV12-2 to TRBJ2-5; the tabulated D call, TRBD2, remains unverified against the DNA. TRBV12-2 is a recognized pseudogene. The CDR3 DNA follows: TGTGCAAGTCGCTTAGGCCTAGCGGGGGGGTTGGACCAAGAGACCCAGTACTTC. This gives the protein CASRLGLAGGLDQETQYF.